This T cell receptor beta chain stems from a study of a mutant IDH1 vaccine in newly diagnosed glioma. Study context: Therapy received beforehand was radiotherapy, temozolomide, or both, with most patients given both.

This clone was found a few times. Its antigen is not identified. Described time point: week 11, during vaccination. Every vaccine dose comprised 300 ug of mutant IDH1 20-mer peptide plus topical imiquimod. The V and J ends lost 4 bases and 5 bases, in that order; junction bases with no gene match: 3. CDR1 and CDR2 (germline): SGHRS, YFSETQ. The CDR3 has 14 amino acids. Only in-frame clones appear in the TCRdb table, and some are missing; sequencing was by immunoSEQ multiplex PCR. The table records tens of thousands of clones, roughly 80% of them present only once. The chain joins TRBV5-1 to TRBJ2-7; 13 bases match TRBD2. Specimen: PBMCs, collected from a glioma patient whose treatment included an IDH1 peptide vaccine. This TCR was recovered from a man in his fifties with glioma. The DNA for the CDR3 is TGCGCCAGCAGCACTAGCGGGAGGGCCAACGAGCAGTACTTC. Its translation: CASSTSGRANEQYF.